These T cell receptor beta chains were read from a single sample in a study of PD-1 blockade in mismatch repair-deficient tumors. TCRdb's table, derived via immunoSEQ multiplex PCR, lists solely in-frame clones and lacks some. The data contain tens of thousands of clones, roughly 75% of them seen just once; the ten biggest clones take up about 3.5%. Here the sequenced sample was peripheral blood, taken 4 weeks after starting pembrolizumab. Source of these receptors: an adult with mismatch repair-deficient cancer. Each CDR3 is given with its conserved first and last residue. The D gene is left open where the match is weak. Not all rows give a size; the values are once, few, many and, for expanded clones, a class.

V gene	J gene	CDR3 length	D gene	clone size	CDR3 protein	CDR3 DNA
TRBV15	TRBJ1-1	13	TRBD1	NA	CATGWDRNTEAFF	TGTGCCACCGGTTGGGACAGGAACACTGAAGCTTTCTTT
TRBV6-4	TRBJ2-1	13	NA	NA	CASALSDVSEQFF	TGTGCCAGCGCCCTCTCAGACGTAAGTGAGCAGTTCTTC
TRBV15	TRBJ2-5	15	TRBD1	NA	CATSSKEGQTETQYF	TGTGCCACCAGCAGTAAAGAGGGACAGACAGAGACCCAGTACTTC
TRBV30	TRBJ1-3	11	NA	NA	CAWSSGNTIYF	TGTGCCTGGAGTTCAGGAAACACCATATATTTT
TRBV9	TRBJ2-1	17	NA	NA	CASSVGGSASSYNEQFF	TGTGCCAGCAGCGTAGGGGGAAGCGCGAGCTCCTACAATGAGCAGTTCTTC
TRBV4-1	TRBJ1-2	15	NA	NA	CASSPQGVGQYGYTF	TGCGCCAGCAGCCCCCAAGGAGTTGGGCAGTATGGCTACACCTTC
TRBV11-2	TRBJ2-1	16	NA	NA	CASSLNRGGLYNEQFF	TGTGCCAGCAGCTTAAATAGGGGGGGCCTCTACAATGAGCAGTTCTTC
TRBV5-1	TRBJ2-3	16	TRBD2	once	CASSFTPGTNTDTQYF	TGCGCCAGCAGCTTCACCCCCGGGACTAACACAGATACGCAGTATTTT
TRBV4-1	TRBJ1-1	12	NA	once	CASSQLYGPAFF	TGCGCCAGCAGCCAACTATACGGCCCGGCTTTCTTT
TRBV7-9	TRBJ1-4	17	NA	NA	CASSGTGQAAAAEKLFF	TGTGCCAGCAGCGGGACGGGACAAGCGGCCGCGGCTGAAAAACTGTTTTTT
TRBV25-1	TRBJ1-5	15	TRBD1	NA	CASSDEGASNQPQHF	TGTGCCAGCAGTGACGAGGGGGCGAGCAATCAGCCCCAGCATTTT
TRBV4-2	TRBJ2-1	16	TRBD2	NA	CASSQDSGRGGNEQFF	TGTGCCAGCAGCCAAGATAGCGGGAGGGGGGGCAATGAGCAGTTCTTC
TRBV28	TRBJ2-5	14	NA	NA	CASSTPGLRRTQYF	TGTGCCAGCAGTACCCCGGGGCTTCGTAGGACCCAGTACTTC
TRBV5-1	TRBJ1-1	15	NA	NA	CASSLSAAVGTEAFF	TGCGCCAGCAGCTTATCGGCGGCAGTCGGGACTGAAGCTTTCTTT
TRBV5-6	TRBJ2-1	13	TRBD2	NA	CASSWRSGREQFF	TGTGCCAGCAGCTGGAGGAGCGGGAGGGAGCAGTTCTTC
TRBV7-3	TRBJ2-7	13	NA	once	CASSLQATYEQYF	TGTGCCAGCAGCTTACAAGCTACCTACGAGCAGTACTTC
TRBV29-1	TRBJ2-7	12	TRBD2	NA	CSVEGGGDEQYF	TGCAGCGTTGAAGGGGGAGGGGACGAGCAGTACTTC
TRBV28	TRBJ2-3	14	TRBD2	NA	CASSLVSGTDTQYF	TGTGCCAGCAGTTTGGTTAGCGGGACAGATACGCAGTATTTT
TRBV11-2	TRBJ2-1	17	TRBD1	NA	CASSFSGTGVVHNEQFF	TGTGCCAGCAGCTTTTCCGGGACAGGGGTTGTCCACAATGAGCAGTTCTTC
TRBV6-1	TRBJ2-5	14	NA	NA	CASSRDPRQETQYF	TGTGCCAGCAGCCGGGACCCGCGGCAAGAGACCCAGTACTTC
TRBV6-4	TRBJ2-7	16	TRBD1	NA	CASSPAGGTGKDEQYF	TGTGCCAGCAGCCCGGCTGGAGGGACAGGGAAAGACGAGCAGTACTTC
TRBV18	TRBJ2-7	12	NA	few	CASSPTGYEQYF	TGTGCCAGCTCACCGACAGGTTACGAGCAGTACTTC
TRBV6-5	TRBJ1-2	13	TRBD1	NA	CASSWDRSYGYTF	TGTGCCAGCAGTTGGGACAGGTCCTATGGCTACACCTTC
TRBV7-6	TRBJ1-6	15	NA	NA	CASSPMGGDNSPLHF	TGTGCCAGCAGCCCCATGGGGGGGGACAATTCACCCCTCCACTTT
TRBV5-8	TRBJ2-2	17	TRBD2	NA	CASSSQLAGADTGELFF	TGTGCCAGCAGCTCCCAACTAGCGGGCGCCGACACCGGGGAGCTGTTTTTT
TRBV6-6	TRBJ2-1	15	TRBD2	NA	CASSDGTSGTNEQFF	TGTGCCAGCAGCGACGGGACTAGCGGGACCAATGAGCAGTTCTTC
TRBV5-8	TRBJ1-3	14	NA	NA	CASSLSAAGNTIYF	TGTGCCAGCAGCCTCTCAGCGGCTGGAAACACCATATATTTT
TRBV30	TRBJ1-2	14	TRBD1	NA	CAWSVQKGATGYTF	TGTGCCTGGAGTGTACAGAAGGGGGCGACTGGCTACACCTTC
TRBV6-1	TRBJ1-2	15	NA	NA	CASSEMEGREGGYTF	TGTGCCAGCAGTGAAATGGAAGGCAGGGAGGGAGGCTACACCTTC
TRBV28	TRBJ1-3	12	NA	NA	CASSLPGNTIYF	TGTGCCAGCAGTTTACCTGGAAACACCATATATTTT
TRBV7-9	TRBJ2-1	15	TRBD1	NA	CASSSDGTAYNEQFF	TGTGCCAGCAGCTCCGACGGGACAGCTTACAATGAGCAGTTCTTC
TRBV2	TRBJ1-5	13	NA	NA	CASSVGERQPQHF	TGTGCCAGCAGTGTGGGGGAACGTCAGCCCCAGCATTTT
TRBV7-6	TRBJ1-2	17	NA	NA	CASSSILRGGHDYGYTF	TGTGCCAGCAGCTCCATTCTGCGGGGGGGGCATGACTATGGCTACACCTTC
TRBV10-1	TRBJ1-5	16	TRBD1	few	CASRWGDRGRNQPQHF	TGCGCCAGCAGGTGGGGCGACAGGGGCCGGAATCAGCCCCAGCATTTT
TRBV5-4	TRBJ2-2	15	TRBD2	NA	CASSLASSGSVELFF	TGTGCCAGCAGCTTGGCGTCTAGCGGGAGTGTGGAGCTGTTTTTT
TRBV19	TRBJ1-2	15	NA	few	CASSLRAGDFYGYTF	TGTGCCAGTAGCCTAAGGGCAGGCGATTTCTATGGCTACACCTTC
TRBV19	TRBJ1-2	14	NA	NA	CASRGTQSNYGYTF	TGTGCCAGTAGGGGGACACAGTCTAACTATGGCTACACCTTC
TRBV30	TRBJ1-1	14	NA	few	CAWSPGTFNTEAFF	TGTGCCTGGAGCCCCGGGACATTTAACACTGAAGCTTTCTTT
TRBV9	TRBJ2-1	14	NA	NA	CASSVSELGYEQFF	TGTGCCAGCAGCGTCTCCGAGCTGGGCTATGAGCAGTTCTTC
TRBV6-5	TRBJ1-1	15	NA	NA	CASRERGAGRTEAFF	TGTGCCAGCAGGGAACGGGGGGCTGGGCGGACTGAAGCTTTCTTT
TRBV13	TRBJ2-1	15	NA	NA	CASSNSARIYNEQFF	TGTGCCAGCAGCAACTCAGCGCGAATCTACAATGAGCAGTTCTTC
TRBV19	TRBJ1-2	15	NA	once	CASSPTWGSEYGYTF	TGTGCCAGTAGTCCCACGTGGGGGTCGGAATATGGCTACACCTTC
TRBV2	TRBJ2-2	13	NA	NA	CASKRGSTGELFF	TGTGCCAGCAAAAGGGGGAGCACCGGGGAGCTGTTTTTT
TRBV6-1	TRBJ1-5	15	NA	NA	CASSEIWEGRQPQHF	TGTGCCAGCAGTGAAATTTGGGAGGGACGGCAGCCCCAGCATTTT
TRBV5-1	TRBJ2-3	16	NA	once	CASSLLSGRVADTQYF	TGCGCCAGCAGCTTGTTATCCGGGAGAGTCGCAGATACGCAGTATTTT
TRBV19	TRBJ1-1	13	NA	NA	CASGFRAGVEAFF	TGTGCCAGTGGCTTCAGGGCGGGGGTTGAAGCTTTCTTT